Reported below is one T cell receptor (beta chain). Its cognate antigen is unknown. Sequenced by immunoSEQ multiplex PCR; TCRdb stores in-frame clones only, minus some. The sample contains roughly 7,300 clones, approximately 89% of which appear only once. The V segment lost 3 bases and the J segment 11 bases; nucleotides outside the gene matches: 9. The CDR3 covers 14 residues. Germline assignment: CDR1 SGHRS and CDR2 YFSETQ. This specimen comes from a study of neoadjuvant nivolumab and ipilimumab in lung cancer. Study-wide results and caveats: TCR richness and clonality were higher in tumors than adjacent uninvolved lung. A small number of samples were TCR sequenced.

This TCR came from an adult with non-small cell lung cancer. The rearrangement uses TRBV5-1 and TRBJ1-4, with 8 bases that match TRBD1. The material sequenced was tumor tissue, taken after neoadjuvant nivolumab, alone or with ipilimumab, at or shortly before surgery. The CDR3 spells CASSSTDRGSKLFF. The CDR3 region has the DNA TGCGCCAGCAGCTCCACTGACAGGGGTTCTAAACTGTTTTTT.